These T cell receptor beta chains were read from a single sample in a study of long-term antiretroviral therapy in people with HIV. Repertoires were generated with immunoSEQ multiplex PCR, while TCRdb's copy carries only in-frame clones and drops some. Seen here are roughly 50,000 clones, around 80% observed once, and the top ten hold roughly 3.2%. Here the sequenced sample was unsorted PBMCs, taken 0.8 years after starting antiretroviral therapy. Source of these receptors: a woman aged 18-29 years with HIV. Both conserved end residues are part of each CDR3. Each record gives: J gene, clone size, V gene, D gene, CDR3 protein, CDR3 DNA. A D gene is named only where the DNA matches it firmly. For some rows the clone size is stated as once, few or many, or as a class when expanded; others skip it.

J gene: TRBJ1-4; clone size: -; V gene: TRBV11-2; D gene: TRBD1; CDR3 protein: CASSVRGGQGAEKLFF; CDR3 DNA: TGTGCCAGCAGCGTAAGGGGGGGACAGGGGGCTGAAAAACTGTTTTTT
J gene: TRBJ1-1; clone size: -; V gene: TRBV5-1; D gene: -; CDR3 protein: CASSLTERKGNTEAFF; CDR3 DNA: TGCGCCAGCAGCTTGACGGAGAGGAAGGGGAACACTGAAGCTTTCTTT
J gene: TRBJ2-2; clone size: -; V gene: TRBV5-4; D gene: -; CDR3 protein: CASSLGGVSTGELFF; CDR3 DNA: TGTGCCAGCAGCTTGGGGGGAGTGAGCACCGGGGAGCTGTTTTTT
J gene: TRBJ2-4; clone size: -; V gene: TRBV11-2; D gene: -; CDR3 protein: CASSLSRAAKNIQYF; CDR3 DNA: TGTGCCAGCAGCTTATCTCGGGCAGCCAAAAACATTCAGTACTTC
J gene: TRBJ1-2; clone size: -; V gene: TRBV14; D gene: -; CDR3 protein: CASSPWDTANYGYTF; CDR3 DNA: TGTGCCAGCAGCCCCTGGGACACCGCTAACTATGGCTACACCTTC
J gene: TRBJ2-7; clone size: -; V gene: TRBV6-6; D gene: TRBD1; CDR3 protein: CASSHITGGEQYF; CDR3 DNA: TGTGCCAGCAGTCACATTACAGGGGGCGAGCAGTACTTC
J gene: TRBJ2-1; clone size: once; V gene: TRBV11-3; D gene: TRBD1; CDR3 protein: CASSKQGQGLYNEQFF; CDR3 DNA: TGTGCCAGCAGCAAACAAGGACAGGGACTTTACAATGAGCAGTTCTTC
J gene: TRBJ1-2; clone size: -; V gene: TRBV29-1; D gene: -; CDR3 protein: CSGDHVTNYGYTF; CDR3 DNA: TGCAGCGGAGATCACGTTACTAACTATGGCTACACCTTC
J gene: TRBJ2-2; clone size: -; V gene: TRBV19; D gene: -; CDR3 protein: CASSWGLGTNTGELFF; CDR3 DNA: TGTGCCAGTAGCTGGGGGCTGGGAACGAACACCGGGGAGCTGTTTTTT
J gene: TRBJ1-1; clone size: -; V gene: TRBV6-6; D gene: TRBD1; CDR3 protein: CASSQDRAAEAFF; CDR3 DNA: TGTGCCAGCAGTCAGGACAGGGCCGCTGAAGCTTTCTTT
J gene: TRBJ2-6; clone size: -; V gene: TRBV27; D gene: -; CDR3 protein: CASKWTAGSGANVLTF; CDR3 DNA: TGTGCCAGCAAGTGGACCGCGGGATCTGGGGCCAACGTCCTGACTTTC
J gene: TRBJ1-2; clone size: -; V gene: TRBV6-6; D gene: TRBD1; CDR3 protein: CASSPSGDRVYGYTF; CDR3 DNA: TGTGCCAGCAGTCCCTCAGGGGACAGGGTCTATGGCTACACCTTC
J gene: TRBJ2-6; clone size: once; V gene: TRBV7-3; D gene: -; CDR3 protein: CASSLGLPSGANVLTF; CDR3 DNA: TGTGCCAGCAGCTTAGGGCTGCCCTCTGGGGCCAACGTCCTGACTTTC
J gene: TRBJ1-2; clone size: -; V gene: TRBV28; D gene: -; CDR3 protein: CASSLGGWNGYTF; CDR3 DNA: TGTGCCAGCAGTCTGGGAGGGTGGAATGGCTACACCTTC
J gene: TRBJ2-7; clone size: -; V gene: TRBV27; D gene: -; CDR3 protein: CASSPTWLYEQYF; CDR3 DNA: TGTGCCAGCAGTCCGACGTGGCTTTACGAGCAGTACTTC
J gene: TRBJ2-6; clone size: once; V gene: TRBV9; D gene: -; CDR3 protein: CASSTGSGANVLTF; CDR3 DNA: TGTGCCAGCAGCACGGGCTCTGGGGCCAACGTCCTGACTTTC
J gene: TRBJ2-3; clone size: -; V gene: TRBV6-4; D gene: -; CDR3 protein: CASSGGRDTDTQYF; CDR3 DNA: TGTGCCAGCAGTGGTGGCAGGGACACAGATACGCAGTATTTT
J gene: TRBJ1-4; clone size: -; V gene: TRBV5-5; D gene: TRBD1; CDR3 protein: CASSVGTGLGNEKLFF; CDR3 DNA: TGTGCCAGCAGCGTCGGGACAGGTTTAGGTAATGAAAAACTGTTTTTT
J gene: TRBJ2-7; clone size: -; V gene: TRBV28; D gene: TRBD2; CDR3 protein: CASKREEVAYEQYF; CDR3 DNA: TGTGCCAGCAAACGGGAGGAGGTGGCCTACGAGCAGTACTTC